This TCR beta chain emerged from a study of shared clonotypes between healthy human individuals. Study-level information: Those who served as donors were two women and a few men between the ages of 18 and 49.

This CDR3 is built from 15 residues. The ends were cut back, 2 bases at V and 7 bases at J, with 17 bases in the middle. CDR1 is MNHEY and CDR2 is SMNVEV in the germline V gene (reference sequence). Selected positively for CCR7 and CD45RO-negative, naive CD8 cells excluded terminally differentiated effector memory CD45RA+ cells. Here immunoSEQ multiplex PCR was the method, and the copy in TCRdb shows in-frame clones only, minus some. The table has 2 million to 2.5 million clones, under 95% seen once. The TCR sequence derives from a man between 18 and 29 years old in good health. Some clones in this sample may be carry-over from other donors' samples. Material for sequencing was naive CD8+ T cells from PBMCs. The V call is TRBV27, the J call TRBJ2-5; possibly TRBD2 for D (6 bases). For the CDR3, the DNA is TGTGCCAGCAGTTTAGTGGCTAGCGTACTCCCGACCCAGTACTTC. Its translation: CASSLVASVLPTQYF.